This TCR beta chain comes out of a study of blood T cell repertoires in COVID-19. Background on the study: Whether acute or convalescent, the COVID-19 samples came from the United States, Italy and Spain. Sources were T cells, B-cell-depleted T cells, or PBMCs; the material itself was cDNA or gDNA.

Methods used by the authors: Scientists estimated how many nucleated cells there were by amplifying reference gene primers. Libraries were prepared by immunoSEQ multiplex PCR; TCRdb keeps only in-frame clonotypes and omits some of them. V and J calls plus clone size are reproduced from that table; the DNA served to infer D and trimming. The data show 200,000 to 300,000 clones, about 88% seen once. Deletions cut 6 bases from V and 0 bases from J, with 14 bases between. CDR1 is MNHEY, CDR2 SVGAGI, per germline. The CDR3 extends over 15 amino acids. Input material: peripheral blood. This TCR came from a man in his 60s who had recovered from COVID-19. This chain links TRBV6-5 with TRBJ1-1, with D possibly TRBD1 on 5 matching bases. The CDR3 loop is CASRGGGRMNTEAFF. The CDR3 nucleotides are TGTGCCAGCAGGGGGGGAGGACGGATGAACACTGAAGCTTTCTTT.